This TCR beta chain was captured in a study of regulatory T cells in long-lasting Graves disease. Looking at the study overall: Newly diagnosed Graves' patients had taken antithyroid drugs under 3 months.

Time point given: newly diagnosed GD, antithyroid drugs for less than 3 months. Scientists built the TCR library using RNA that was extracted from PBMCs. This clonotype was detected a few times. Both iRepertoire HTBI primers and Arm-PCR of CDR3 regions were used to build the TCR beta libraries. TCRdb reprocessed the multiplex PCR reads with MiXCR, giving one entry per CDR3 protein. The table shows approximately 400,000 distinct CDR3 sequences, with 15% occurring only once. CDR1 and CDR2 from the germline V gene are DFQATT and SNEGSKA (reference sequence). The CDR3 sequence is 12 residues long. Trimming shortened V by 0 bases and J by 3 bases, and 6 bases separated the two germline ends. A further study also used this sample, focusing on T cells in Graves' hyperthyroidism and ophthalmopathy. That paper notes: The study used the HTBI primer set for a first-round RT-PCR of the TCR CDR3. By a 13 V-J model, ophthalmopathy was set apart from stable hyperthyroidism.

The TCR comes from a woman aged 25 to 39 with Graves disease. Here the sequenced sample was peripheral blood mononuclear cells (PBMCs), taken at new diagnosis, from a patient treated with antithyroid drugs. This rearrangement joins TRBV20-1 to TRBJ2-7; D not resolved. CDR3 protein: CSARDQSYEQYF. The CDR3, as DNA: TGCAGTGCTAGAGATCAGAGCTACGAGCAGTACTTC.